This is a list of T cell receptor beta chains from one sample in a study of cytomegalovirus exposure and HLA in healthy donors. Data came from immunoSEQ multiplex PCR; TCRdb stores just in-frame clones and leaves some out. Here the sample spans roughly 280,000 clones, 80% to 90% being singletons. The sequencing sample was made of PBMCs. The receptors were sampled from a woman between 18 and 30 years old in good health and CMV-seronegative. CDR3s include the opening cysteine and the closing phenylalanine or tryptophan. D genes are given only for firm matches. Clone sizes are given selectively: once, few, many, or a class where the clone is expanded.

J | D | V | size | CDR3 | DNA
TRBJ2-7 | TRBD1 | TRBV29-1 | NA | CSVEEGQKAYEQYF | TGCAGCGTTGAAGAGGGACAGAAAGCCTACGAGCAGTACTTC
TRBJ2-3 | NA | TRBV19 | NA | CASSIGTSTDTQYF | TGTGCCAGTAGTATCGGGACAAGCACAGATACGCAGTATTTT
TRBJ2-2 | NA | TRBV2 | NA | CASSSGTLLNTGELFF | TGTGCCAGCAGCTCCGGGACACTCTTGAACACCGGGGAGCTGTTTTTT
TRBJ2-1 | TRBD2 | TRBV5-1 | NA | CATSGGPIYNEQFF | TGCGCCACTAGCGGGGGCCCGATCTACAATGAGCAGTTCTTC
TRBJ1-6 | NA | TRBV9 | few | CASSVDFQGNSPLHF | TGTGCCAGCAGCGTAGATTTTCAGGGAAATTCACCCCTCCACTTT
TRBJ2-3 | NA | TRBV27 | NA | CASSFQVGGEKGYF | TGTGCCAGCAGTTTCCAAGTAGGCGGGGAAAAGGGGTATTTT
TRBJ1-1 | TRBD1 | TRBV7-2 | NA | CASSLGDRERTEAFF | TGTGCCAGCAGCTTAGGGGACAGGGAACGCACTGAAGCTTTCTTT
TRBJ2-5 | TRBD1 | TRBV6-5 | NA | CASSYRTGETQYF | TGTGCCAGCAGCTACCGGACAGGAGAGACCCAGTACTTC
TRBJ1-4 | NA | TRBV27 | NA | CASRPTIGTYNEKLFF | TGTGCCAGCAGGCCTACGATCGGGACATATAATGAAAAACTGTTTTTT
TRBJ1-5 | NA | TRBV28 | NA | CASSDQGHNQPQHF | TGTGCCAGCAGTGATCAGGGACACAATCAGCCCCAGCATTTT
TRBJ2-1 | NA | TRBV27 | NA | CASSPVVPSWNEQFF | TGTGCCAGCAGTCCCGTAGTGCCTAGCTGGAATGAGCAGTTCTTC
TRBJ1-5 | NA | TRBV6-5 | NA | CASSQGNQPQHF | TGTGCCAGCAGCCAGGGGAATCAGCCCCAGCATTTT
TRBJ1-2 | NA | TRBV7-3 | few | CASSLTGSGSYGYTF | TGTGCCAGCAGCTTAACTGGGTCGGGGAGCTATGGCTACACCTTC